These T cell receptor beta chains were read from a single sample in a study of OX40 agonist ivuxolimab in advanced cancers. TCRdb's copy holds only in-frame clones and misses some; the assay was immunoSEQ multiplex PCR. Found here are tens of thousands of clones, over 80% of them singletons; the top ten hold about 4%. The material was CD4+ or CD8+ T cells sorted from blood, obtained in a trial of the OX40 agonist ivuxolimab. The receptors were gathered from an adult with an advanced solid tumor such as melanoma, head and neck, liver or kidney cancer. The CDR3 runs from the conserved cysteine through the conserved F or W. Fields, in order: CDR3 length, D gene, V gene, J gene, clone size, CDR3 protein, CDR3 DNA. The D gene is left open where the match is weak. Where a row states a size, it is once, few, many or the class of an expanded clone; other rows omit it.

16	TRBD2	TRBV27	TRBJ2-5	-	CASSPLAGEYQETQYF	TGTGCCAGCAGTCCCTTAGCGGGGGAGTACCAAGAGACCCAGTACTTC
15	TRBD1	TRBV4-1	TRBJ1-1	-	CASSQAGGPNTEAFF	TGCGCCAGCAGCCAGGCAGGGGGGCCGAACACTGAAGCTTTCTTT
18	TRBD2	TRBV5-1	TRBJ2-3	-	CASSFLAGARVDTDTQYF	TGCGCCAGCAGCTTTCTGGCGGGAGCTCGGGTTGACACAGATACGCAGTATTTT
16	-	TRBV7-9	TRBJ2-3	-	CASTPGFYGPTDTQYF	TGTGCCAGCACCCCGGGGTTTTACGGACCCACAGATACGCAGTATTTT
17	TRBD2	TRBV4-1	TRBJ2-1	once	CASSQVPGLAGETEQFF	TGCGCCAGCAGCCAGGTACCTGGACTAGCGGGAGAAACTGAGCAGTTCTTC
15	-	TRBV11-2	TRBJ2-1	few	CASSSGQSSYNEQFF	TGTGCCAGCAGTTCCGGACAAAGCTCCTACAATGAGCAGTTCTTC
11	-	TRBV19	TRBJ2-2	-	CASIEGGELFF	TGTGCCAGTATCGAGGGTGGGGAGCTGTTTTTT
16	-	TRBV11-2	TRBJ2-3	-	CASSQGSGLSTDTQYF	TGTGCCAGCAGCCAAGGGTCAGGGCTTAGCACAGATACGCAGTATTTT
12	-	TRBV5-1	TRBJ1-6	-	CASSPDGRPLHF	TGCGCCAGCAGCCCAGATGGGAGACCCCTCCACTTT
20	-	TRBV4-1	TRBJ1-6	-	CASSQDVGAIEGSYNSPLHF	TGCGCCAGCAGCCAAGATGTGGGAGCAATAGAAGGCTCCTATAATTCACCCCTCCACTTT
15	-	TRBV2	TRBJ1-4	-	CASLSSGQTNEKLFF	TGTGCCAGCTTAAGTTCCGGACAGACTAATGAAAAACTGTTTTTT
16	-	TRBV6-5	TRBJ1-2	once	CASSYSRGGLSYGYTF	TGTGCCAGCAGTTACTCGAGGGGGGGCCTTTCCTATGGCTACACCTTC
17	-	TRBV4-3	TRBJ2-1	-	CASSPGYRDGSYNEQFF	TGCGCCAGCAGCCCGGGTTACCGGGACGGTTCCTACAATGAGCAGTTCTTC
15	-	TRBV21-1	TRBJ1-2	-	CASSKSRGAGYGYTF	TGTGCCAGCAGCAAATCTAGGGGGGCGGGCTATGGCTACACCTTC
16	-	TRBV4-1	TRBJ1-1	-	CASSQNPDSMNTEAFF	TGCGCCAGCAGCCAAAACCCGGACAGCATGAACACTGAAGCTTTCTTT